This T cell receptor (beta chain) is drawn from a study of cytomegalovirus exposure and HLA in healthy donors. General study points: There were some public TCRs occurring in many donors, but most TCR sequences were rare.

The V gene's germline CDR1 is MNHEY and CDR2 SVGAGI. V was shortened by 5 bases and J by 8 bases, with 15 bases between the two germline ends. The CDR3 totals 13 residues. As concerns this clone: The antigen remains undetermined.

With 60 Vbeta and 13 Jbeta primers, the PCR was carried out. The repertoire was sequenced with immunoSEQ multiplex PCR; TCRdb's copy has only in-frame clones and lacks some. The table shows 18,000 or so clones, with about 77% occurring only once. This receptor was identified in a man between 18 and 35 years old in good health and CMV-seronegative. The sample comprised PBMCs. This sequence joins TRBV6-5 and TRBJ1-2; no firm D call. CDR3 protein: CASSDDGWRGYTF. For the CDR3, the DNA is TGTGCCAGCAGTGACGACGGCTGGCGGGGCTACACCTTC.